The 10 T cell receptor beta chains below were found in one sample sequenced in a study of T cell repertoires in cytomegalovirus infection. TCRdb independently ran MiXCR on the reads; one entry per CDR3 protein. Of roughly 640,000 distinct CDR3 sequences in the sample, approximately 24% were seen once. The specimen sequenced was CD8+ T cells from PBMCs. These receptors all stem from a human donor in good health (CMV status not recorded). Some clones in this sample may be carry-over from other donors' samples.

In its sample, this clonotype was seen a few times. The genes are TRBV20-1 and TRBJ2-1; D is perhaps TRBD2 (5 bases). The CDR3 has 11 residues. Trimming pared 6 bases from V and 4 bases from J, leaving 7 bases between. The germline V gene encodes CDR1 DFQATT and CDR2 SNEGSKA (reference sequence). The CDR3 nucleotides are TGCAGTGCAAGGACTTACAATGAGCAGTTCTTC. Protein sequence: CSARTYNEQFF.

Only a few counts were recorded for this clonotype. The chain uses TRBV29-1 and TRBJ2-1; D perhaps matches TRBD2 (5 bases). The length of the CDR3 is 16 residues. Germline V gives CDR1 SQVTM, CDR2 ANQGSEA. Trimming stripped 6 bases from V and 0 bases from J, with 18 bases between. CDR3 sequence reads: CSVDGWAGSSYNEQFF. The CDR3 nucleotides read TGCAGCGTCGATGGGTGGGCTGGGAGCTCCTACAATGAGCAGTTCTTC.

The chain recombines TRBV5-6 with TRBJ2-7; 11 nucleotides align to TRBD1. This CDR3 region has 14 residues. V lost 4 bases and J lost 3; bases outside the gene matches: 3. The V gene's germline CDR1 is SGHDT and CDR2 YYEEEE. CDR3 nucleotide sequence: TGTGCCAGCAGCGGCGGGACAGGGGGCTACGAGCAGTACTTC. Its protein product is CASSGGTGGYEQYF. Full variable domain (rest looked up from reference TRBV5-6 and TRBJ2-7): DAGVTQSPTHLIKTRGQQVTLRCSPKSGHDTVSWYQQALGQGPQFIFQYYEEEERQRGNFPDRFSGHQFPNYSSELNVNALLLGDSALYLCASSGGTGGYEQYFGPGTRLTVT.

J is TRBJ2-5 and V is TRBV3-1; 11 bases fit TRBD2. The J segment lost 2 bases and the V segment lost 0 bases, leaving 8 bases of the junction unmatched. Germline V gene lookup returns CDR1 LGHDT and CDR2 YNNKEL (reference sequence). The CDR3 consists of 18 residues. CDR3 DNA sequence: TGTGCCAGCAGCCAAGATGGAAGGACTAGCGGGTCACAAGAGACCCAGTACTTC. This sequence encodes CASSQDGRTSGSQETQYF.

The J gene is TRBJ2-7, the V gene TRBV28; D perhaps matches TRBD2 (6 bases). Germline V gene sequence: CDR1 MDHEN, CDR2 SYDVKM. CDR3 size: 13 residues. Trimming took off 3 bases at V and 6 bases at J, with 12 bases between the two ends. CDR3: CASSFITAGEQYF. The CDR3 bases are TGTGCCAGCAGTTTTATTACAGCGGGCGAGCAGTACTTC.

For this clonotype: With a much larger clone just one base away, this may be a read error. V and J are TRBV28 and TRBJ2-7; D is unclear. The CDR3 covers 12 residues. Germline CDR1 reads MDHEN; CDR2 reads SYDVKM. The CDR3 region is CANSPRTYEQYF. In nucleotides, the CDR3 is TGTGCCAACAGTCCGCGGACCTACGAGCAGTACTTC.

This rearrangement joins TRBV7-3 to TRBJ2-7; tentative D call: TRBD2 (6 bases). CDR1 is SGHTA, CDR2 FQGTGA, per germline. The CDR3 covers 14 residues. Trimming took off 7 bases at V and 4 bases at J, with 17 bases between the two ends. The CDR3 bases are TGTGCCAGCATCGACGGAGGGGCAGGGTACGAGCAGTACGTC. Residues: CASIDGGAGYEQYV.

This sequence joins TRBV27 and TRBJ2-1; D remains unclear. Trimming stripped 2 bases from V and 8 bases from J, with 13 bases between. Germline V gene sequence: CDR1 MNHEY, CDR2 SMNVEV (reference sequence). CDR3 length: 14 amino acids. For the CDR3, the DNA is TGTGCCAGCAGTTTAGTACGCAACCGGGATGAGCAGTTCTTC. Protein product: CASSLVRNRDEQFF.

The J gene is TRBJ2-7, the V gene TRBV28, with TRBD1 matching over 10 bases. The length of the CDR3 is 14 residues. V lost 5 bases, J lost 3 bases, and 4 bases stayed unmatched. In germline, CDR1 is MDHEN, CDR2 SYDVKM. The CDR3 nucleotides are TGTGCCAGCAGTCGAGGGGACAGGGGCTACGAGCAGTACGTC. Its protein is CASSRGDRGYEQYV.

This chain links TRBV2 with TRBJ1-5; TRBD1 aligns across 9 bases. CDR1 and CDR2 from the germline V gene are SNHLY and FYNNEI. With 7 bases clipped from V and 6 bases from J, the junction kept 10 bases outside the gene matches. The CDR3 is 15 amino acids. CDR3 bases: TGTGCCAGCATAGAGGACAGGGGACGAGGTCAGCCCCAGCATTTT. This translates into CASIEDRGRGQPQHF.